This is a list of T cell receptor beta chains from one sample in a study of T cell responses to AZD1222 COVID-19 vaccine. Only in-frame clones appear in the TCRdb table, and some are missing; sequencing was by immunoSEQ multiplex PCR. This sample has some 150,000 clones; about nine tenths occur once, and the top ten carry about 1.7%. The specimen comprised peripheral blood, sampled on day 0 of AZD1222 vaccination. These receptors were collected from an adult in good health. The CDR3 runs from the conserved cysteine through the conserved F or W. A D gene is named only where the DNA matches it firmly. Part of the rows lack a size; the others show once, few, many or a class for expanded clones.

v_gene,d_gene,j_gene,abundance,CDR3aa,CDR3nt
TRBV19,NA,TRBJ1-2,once,CASSTPDDYGYTF,TGTGCCAGTAGTACCCCCGATGACTATGGCTACACCTTC
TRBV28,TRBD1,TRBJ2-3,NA,CASRTGGDTQYF,TGTGCCAGCAGAACAGGGGGAGATACGCAGTATTTT
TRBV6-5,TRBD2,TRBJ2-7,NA,CASETSGRREQYF,TGTGCCAGCGAGACTAGCGGGAGACGCGAGCAGTACTTC
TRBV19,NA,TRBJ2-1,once,CASSSYNEQFF,TGTGCCAGTAGCTCCTACAATGAGCAGTTCTTC
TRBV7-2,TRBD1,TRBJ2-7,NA,CASSLWQGAYEQYF,TGTGCCAGCAGCTTATGGCAGGGGGCCTACGAGCAGTACTTC
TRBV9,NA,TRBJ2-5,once,CASSVAETQYF,TGTGCCAGCAGCGTAGCAGAGACCCAGTACTTC
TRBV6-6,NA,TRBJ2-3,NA,CASSYSDSTDTQYF,TGTGCCAGCAGTTACTCGGACAGCACAGATACGCAGTATTTT
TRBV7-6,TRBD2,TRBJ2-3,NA,CASSPRGKPDTDTQYF,TGTGCCAGCAGCCCGCGGGGGAAGCCGGACACAGATACGCAGTATTTT
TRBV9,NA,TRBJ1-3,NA,CASSVTEHSGNTIYF,TGTGCCAGCAGCGTAACCGAGCACTCTGGAAACACCATATATTTT
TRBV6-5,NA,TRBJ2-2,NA,CASSHEPIAGELFF,TGTGCCAGCAGCCATGAACCAATTGCCGGGGAGCTGTTTTTT
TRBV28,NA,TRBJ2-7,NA,CASRDRGREQYF,TGTGCCAGCAGAGACCGGGGGCGCGAGCAGTACTTC
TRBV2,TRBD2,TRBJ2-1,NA,CASSQTSGRLNEQFF,TGTGCCAGCAGTCAGACTAGCGGGAGGTTAAATGAGCAGTTCTTC
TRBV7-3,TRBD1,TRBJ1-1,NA,CASSLNRGTEAFF,TGTGCCAGCAGCTTAAACAGGGGCACTGAAGCTTTCTTT
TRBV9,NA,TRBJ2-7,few,CASSVAGDSAGEQYF,TGTGCCAGCAGCGTAGCTGGGGACTCTGCTGGCGAGCAGTACTTC
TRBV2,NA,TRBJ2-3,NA,CASSEGWSTIDTQYF,TGTGCCAGCAGTGAGGGGTGGTCCACTATCGATACGCAGTATTTT
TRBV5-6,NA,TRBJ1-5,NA,CASSARNQPQHF,TGTGCCAGCAGTGCCAGAAATCAGCCCCAGCATTTT